The rows below give T cell receptor beta chains drawn from one sample of a study of cytomegalovirus exposure and HLA in healthy donors. Here immunoSEQ multiplex PCR was the method, and the copy in TCRdb shows in-frame clones only, minus some. The sample includes 150,000 to 200,000 clones, 80% to 85% of them seen just once. Specimen: PBMCs. Every receptor here comes from a man aged 30 to 45 in good health and CMV-seropositive. The CDR3 runs from the conserved cysteine through the conserved F or W. The D gene is left open where the match is weak. The listing skips clone size in some rows; elsewhere it reads once, few, many or a size class.

TRBJ1-1	16	.	.	TRBV6-5	CASSYLGGRLNTEAFF	TGTGCCAGCAGTTACTTAGGCGGAAGATTGAACACTGAAGCTTTCTTT
TRBJ2-7	12	few	.	TRBV30	CACNDSPDEQYF	TGTGCCTGCAACGACAGTCCCGACGAGCAGTACTTC
TRBJ2-1	14	.	TRBD2	TRBV28	CASGFPGRDNEQFF	TGTGCCAGCGGTTTCCCCGGGAGGGACAATGAGCAGTTCTTC
TRBJ2-1	13	.	TRBD1	TRBV2	CASSPDRGDEQFF	TGTGCCAGCAGCCCGGACAGGGGTGATGAGCAGTTCTTC
TRBJ2-7	14	.	.	TRBV5-1	CASSEGATSYEQYF	TGCGCCAGCAGTGAAGGGGCGACCTCCTACGAGCAGTACTTC
TRBJ2-5	14	.	TRBD1	TRBV6-5	CASSWNTGEETQYF	TGTGCCAGCAGTTGGAACACAGGGGAAGAGACCCAGTACTTC
TRBJ2-7	15	.	TRBD1	TRBV28	CASSLHRGVRDEQYF	TGTGCCAGCAGTTTACACAGGGGGGTTCGAGACGAGCAGTACTTC
TRBJ2-5	14	.	.	TRBV19	CASSRVGYQETQYF	TGTGCCAGTAGCAGGGTTGGTTACCAAGAGACCCAGTACTTC
TRBJ1-1	12	.	TRBD1	TRBV5-8	CASSLTDRAAFF	TGTGCCAGCAGTCTAACGGACAGGGCGGCTTTCTTT
TRBJ2-5	15	once	TRBD2	TRBV4-1	CASSQGTSGGETQYF	TGCGCCAGCAGCCAAGGGACTAGCGGTGGGGAGACCCAGTACTTC
TRBJ2-1	15	.	TRBD1	TRBV6-5	CASSLKQGAVNEQFF	TGTGCCAGCAGCCTAAAACAGGGGGCGGTAAATGAGCAGTTCTTC
TRBJ2-7	15	few	.	TRBV2	CASKLEDEVPLEQYF	TGTGCCAGCAAGTTGGAGGACGAAGTTCCCTTGGAGCAGTACTTC
TRBJ2-1	14	.	TRBD2	TRBV27	CASSFLAGENEQFF	TGTGCCAGCAGTTTCCTAGCGGGAGAAAATGAGCAGTTCTTC
TRBJ1-3	14	.	.	TRBV28	CASSLSGSSNTIYF	TGTGCCAGCAGTTTATCAGGTTCCTCAAACACCATATATTTT
TRBJ2-5	15	.	TRBD1	TRBV29-1	CSVLTGTGGQGTQYF	TGCAGCGTCTTGACCGGGACAGGGGGACAGGGGACCCAGTACTTC
TRBJ2-7	14	.	.	TRBV6-1	CASRGLSGDYEQYF	TGTGCCAGCAGGGGCCTTAGCGGAGACTACGAGCAGTACTTC
TRBJ2-7	13	once	.	TRBV5-1	CASSLQVVGEQYF	TGCGCCAGCAGCTTGCAGGTAGTGGGTGAGCAGTACTTC
TRBJ2-3	16	.	.	TRBV5-1	CASSLAFGGSTDTQYF	TGCGCCAGCAGCTTGGCCTTCGGCGGCAGCACAGATACGCAGTATTTT
TRBJ2-7	15	.	TRBD2	TRBV11-2	CASSLRLAVSYEQYF	TGTGCCAGCAGCTTGCGACTAGCGGTTTCCTACGAGCAGTACTTC
TRBJ1-1	15	.	.	TRBV6-6	CASSYSGGLDTEAFF	TGTGCCAGCAGTTACTCGGGAGGGTTGGACACTGAAGCTTTCTTT
TRBJ2-3	14	.	.	TRBV7-3	CASSSGPGTDTQYF	TGTGCCAGCAGCTCGGGCCCGGGGACAGATACGCAGTATTTT
TRBJ2-5	14	once	TRBD1	TRBV2	CASSVETGPETQYF	TGTGCCAGCAGTGTAGAGACAGGGCCCGAGACCCAGTACTTC
TRBJ1-1	14	.	TRBD1	TRBV15	CATSRVVTGAEAFF	TGTGCCACCAGCAGAGTGGTGACAGGGGCTGAAGCTTTCTTT
TRBJ1-2	12	.	.	TRBV29-1	CSANTGGYGYTF	TGCAGCGCCAACACCGGGGGCTATGGCTACACCTTC
TRBJ1-1	15	once	TRBD1	TRBV5-6	CASSLAGQGAKGAFF	TGTGCCAGCAGCTTGGCGGGACAGGGGGCAAAGGGAGCTTTCTTT
TRBJ2-4	14	.	TRBD2	TRBV27	CASRVLSSGNIQYF	TGTGCCAGCAGGGTTTTATCTAGCGGAAACATTCAGTACTTC
TRBJ2-5	18	.	TRBD2	TRBV6-1	CASSEGASGRRWDETQYF	TGTGCCAGCAGTGAAGGGGCTAGCGGGAGGCGGTGGGATGAGACCCAGTACTTC
TRBJ1-2	15	.	TRBD1	TRBV27	CASSWTTGGNYGYTF	TGTGCCAGCAGTTGGACGACAGGGGGAAACTATGGCTACACCTTC
TRBJ1-3	14	.	TRBD1	TRBV7-2	CASSAQGGGNTIYF	TGTGCCAGCAGCGCCCAGGGGGGTGGAAACACCATATATTTT
TRBJ1-5	16	.	.	TRBV18	CASSPPDSTGNQPQHF	TGTGCCAGCTCCCCTCCGGACTCGACGGGCAATCAGCCCCAGCATTTT
TRBJ1-1	12	.	.	TRBV30	CAWKQGNTEAFF	TGTGCCTGGAAACAGGGGAACACTGAAGCTTTCTTT
TRBJ1-1	13	.	.	TRBV9	CASSVSQNTEAFF	TGTGCCAGCAGCGTATCACAGAACACTGAAGCTTTCTTT
TRBJ2-7	15	many	TRBD1	TRBV15	CATSREGTGSHEQYF	TGTGCCACCAGCAGAGAGGGGACAGGGAGCCACGAGCAGTACTTC
TRBJ2-1	11	few	TRBD1	TRBV30	CAWSAGGEQFF	TGTGCCTGGAGTGCAGGGGGTGAGCAGTTCTTC
TRBJ2-1	16	.	TRBD2	TRBV5-4	CASSRLLTSGSNEQFF	TGTGCCAGCAGCCGGCTCCTGACTAGCGGGAGTAATGAGCAGTTCTTC
TRBJ2-3	17	.	TRBD2	TRBV5-1	CASSTGTSGSGTDTQYF	TGCGCCAGCAGCACCGGGACTAGCGGGAGCGGCACAGATACGCAGTATTTT
TRBJ1-3	16	.	TRBD1	TRBV2	CASRSGTGVSGNTIYF	TGTGCCAGCAGGTCCGGGACAGGGGTCTCTGGAAACACCATATATTTT
TRBJ2-3	15	.	TRBD1	TRBV11-2	CASSGRDRGRDTQYF	TGTGCCAGCAGCGGCCGGGACAGGGGGCGAGATACGCAGTATTTT
TRBJ2-1	14	.	.	TRBV5-1	CASSLWLTYNEQFF	TGCGCCAGCAGCTTGTGGCTTACCTACAATGAGCAGTTCTTC